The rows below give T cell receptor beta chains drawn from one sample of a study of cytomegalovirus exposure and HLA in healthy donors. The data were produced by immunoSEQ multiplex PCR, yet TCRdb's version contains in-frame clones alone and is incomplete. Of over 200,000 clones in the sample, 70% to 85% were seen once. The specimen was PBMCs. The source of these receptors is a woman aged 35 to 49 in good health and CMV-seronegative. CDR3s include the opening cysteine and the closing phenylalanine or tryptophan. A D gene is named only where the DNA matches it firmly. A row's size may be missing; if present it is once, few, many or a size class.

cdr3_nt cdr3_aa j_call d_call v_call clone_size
TGTGCCAGCGAAATTACAGGGGGTAATGAAAAACTGTTTTTT CASEITGGNEKLFF TRBJ1-4 TRBD1 TRBV2 once
TGTGCCAGCAGCTTGGAGACAGGGGTAACCGGGGAGCTGTTTTTT CASSLETGVTGELFF TRBJ2-2 TRBD1 TRBV5-5 -
TGTGCCAGCAGCGTGGGGACAGGCCCATCTTACGAGCAGTACTTC CASSVGTGPSYEQYF TRBJ2-7 TRBD1 TRBV9 -
TGCGCCAGCAGTGGATCTACTCTCGGAAACACCATATATTTT CASSGSTLGNTIYF TRBJ1-3 - TRBV10-2 few
TGTGCCAGCAGCCTAGTGGCAGGGGCTGGGTTCTGGTACTTC CASSLVAGAGFWYF TRBJ2-7 - TRBV11-2 -
TGTGCCAGCAGGCACACGAGCCGGGACAGGGGGCCGAACACCGGGGAGCTGTTTTTT CASRHTSRDRGPNTGELFF TRBJ2-2 TRBD1 TRBV28 once
TGCGCCAGCAGCTTGGGGCCCGTGAACACTGAAGCTTTCTTT CASSLGPVNTEAFF TRBJ1-1 - TRBV5-1 -
TGTGCCAGCAGCGTGACAGTGACAGGCGTCGTACTAGAAGCTTTCTTT CASSVTVTGVVLEAFF TRBJ1-1 - TRBV9 -
TGTGCCATCAGTGGCAGCGCAACTGGCTACACCTTC CAISGSATGYTF TRBJ1-2 - TRBV10-3 -
TGTGCCAGCAGTATGGACAGTAACTATGGCTACACCTTC CASSMDSNYGYTF TRBJ1-2 - TRBV2 few
TGCAGCGTTGGGGGGGACGGGAATGAAAAACTGTTTTTT CSVGGDGNEKLFF TRBJ1-4 - TRBV29-1 once
TGCGCCAGCAGCCTCTCAGGGGGTAGTGCAGATACGCAGTATTTT CASSLSGGSADTQYF TRBJ2-3 TRBD1 TRBV4-1 -
TGTGCCAGCAGTTACGGTGCCGGGACAGGGGGACATGAGCAGTTCTTC CASSYGAGTGGHEQFF TRBJ2-1 TRBD1 TRBV6-6 -
TGTGCCAGCAGTAGGGGCAAGGGGACTGGAAACACCATATATTTT CASSRGKGTGNTIYF TRBJ1-3 - TRBV2 -
TGTGCCAGCATGGGGCAGGGTGAGACTGAAGCTTTCTTT CASMGQGETEAFF TRBJ1-1 - TRBV2 -
TGTGCCAGCAGCGTAGCCCGGACAGACGGGGAGCTGTTTTTT CASSVARTDGELFF TRBJ2-2 - TRBV9 -
TGTGCCAGCAGCCCAAAGCCCCAGCGGGGGGGACTTGAACCCGGGGAGCTGTTTTTT CASSPKPQRGGLEPGELFF TRBJ2-2 TRBD2 TRBV4-2 -
TGTGCCAGTAGTATTGGTTCTAGCGGGGGCTACGAGCAGTACTTC CASSIGSSGGYEQYF TRBJ2-7 TRBD2 TRBV19 -
TGTGCCAGCAGCTTTAACCAGGGCGGTCAGCCCCAGCATTTT CASSFNQGGQPQHF TRBJ1-5 - TRBV7-6 once
TGTGCCAGCAGCGTAGTGGCAGAGGGCAATGAGCAGTTCTTC CASSVVAEGNEQFF TRBJ2-1 - TRBV9 -
TGTGCCAGCAGCGTAGTAGCGGAGAACGGGGAGCTGTTTTTT CASSVVAENGELFF TRBJ2-2 - TRBV9 -
TGCGCCAGCAGCTCCTTAGGGGGACAGGGGCCCGGCTACACCTTC CASSSLGGQGPGYTF TRBJ1-2 TRBD1 TRBV5-1 -
TGTGCCAGCAGCCCCGGGACAGGGCCCTACGAGCAGTACTTC CASSPGTGPYEQYF TRBJ2-7 TRBD1 TRBV7-2 -
TGTTCCAGCAGCCACGACAGGTCTGGGGCCAACGTCCTGACTTTC CSSSHDRSGANVLTF TRBJ2-6 - TRBV7-9 -
TGTGCCAGTAGTTCGCGGGGGAGCTATGGCTACACCTTC CASSSRGSYGYTF TRBJ1-2 - TRBV19 -
TGTGCCATCAGTGGTAGTAGGGAGAGTGGCTACACCTTC CAISGSRESGYTF TRBJ1-2 - TRBV10-3 -
TGTGCCAGCAGGCGGACGGCGGACAGCGACAGAACTTACGAGCAGTACTTC CASRRTADSDRTYEQYF TRBJ2-7 - TRBV7-9 -
TGTGCCAGCAGGGAGCTCGGGGGTAGCTCCTACGAGCAGTACTTC CASRELGGSSYEQYF TRBJ2-7 - TRBV2 -
TGTGCCAGCAGTGAATCAGGATATGGCTACACCTTC CASSESGYGYTF TRBJ1-2 - TRBV2 -
TGTGCCAGCAGTGAATTTGGAGCGGGGATCGGTGGTGAGCAGTTCTTC CASSEFGAGIGGEQFF TRBJ2-1 TRBD2 TRBV6-1 -
TGTGCCAGCAGTTACCCCGACAGGGTTTATGGCTACACCTTC CASSYPDRVYGYTF TRBJ1-2 TRBD1 TRBV6-6 -
TGTGCCAGCAGTTCCGGGACAGGGGTCCACTTCTACGAGCAGTACTTC CASSSGTGVHFYEQYF TRBJ2-7 TRBD1 TRBV6-6 -
TGCGCCAGCAGCCTGGGACAGGCTACCATAGAAGCTTTCTTT CASSLGQATIEAFF TRBJ1-1 TRBD1 TRBV5-1 -
TGTGCCAGCAGGGTCTACTACGATATGAACACTGAAGCTTTCTTT CASRVYYDMNTEAFF TRBJ1-1 - TRBV2 -
TGTGCCAGCAGTTACAGGGGGAGCAATCAGCCCCAGCATTTT CASSYRGSNQPQHF TRBJ1-5 TRBD1 TRBV28 -
TGTGCCAGCAGTGACAATCACAGGACATCCAAAGAGACCCAGTACTTC CASSDNHRTSKETQYF TRBJ2-5 - TRBV2 -
TGTGCCAGCAGCCCGACAGGGTATAGCTCCTACGAGCAGTACTTC CASSPTGYSSYEQYF TRBJ2-7 TRBD1 TRBV11-3 -
TGTGCCATCAGTGAGTCGTCAGGGAAAACTGAAGCTTTCTTT CAISESSGKTEAFF TRBJ1-1 - TRBV10-3 -
TGTGCCAGCAGTTACTCGAGACAGGACACCTACGAGCAGTACTTC CASSYSRQDTYEQYF TRBJ2-7 - TRBV6-5 -
TGTGCCAGCCAAGGGGCAGAAGAGACCCAGTACTTC CASQGAEETQYF TRBJ2-5 - TRBV6-5 -
TGCGCCAGCAGCTTGGATGCAGGGCTTTTAAAGACCCAGTACTTC CASSLDAGLLKTQYF TRBJ2-5 - TRBV5-1 -
TGTGCCAGCAGCTTAGTCGGGGGGCCGGAGACCCAGTACTTC CASSLVGGPETQYF TRBJ2-5 - TRBV13 -
TGTGCCAGCAGCACGACCCTCCAGGGTTCCTACAATGAGCAGTTCTTC CASSTTLQGSYNEQFF TRBJ2-1 - TRBV7-8 -
TGTGCCAGCAGCTTCTTGGACACGGCCGACACTGAAGCTTTCTTT CASSFLDTADTEAFF TRBJ1-1 - TRBV9 -
TGTGCCAGCAGTTTATGGGCTGGGCTTCAGGAGACCCAGTACTTC CASSLWAGLQETQYF TRBJ2-5 - TRBV27 -
TGTGCCAGCAGCTTATATCACCGTGAGGGCACCGGGGAGCTGTTTTTT CASSLYHREGTGELFF TRBJ2-2 - TRBV11-2 -
TGTGCCAGCAGCTTAGACAGGGGGTTGCGCGAGCAGTACTTC CASSLDRGLREQYF TRBJ2-7 TRBD1 TRBV11-2 once
TGCGCCAGCAGCCTCATAGACCGGGGAGGTGATACGCAGTATTTT CASSLIDRGGDTQYF TRBJ2-3 - TRBV4-3 -
TGTGCCAGCAGTCGAGACAGTTTTTCTGGGGCCAACGTCCTGACTTTC CASSRDSFSGANVLTF TRBJ2-6 - TRBV11-2 -
TGTGCCTGGAGTTTAACAGGGGGCCCCTCTGGAAACACCATATATTTT CAWSLTGGPSGNTIYF TRBJ1-3 TRBD1 TRBV30 -
TGTGCCAGCAGCTTAACTTGGGGGACAGGGGCAAACACCGGGGAGCTGTTTTTT CASSLTWGTGANTGELFF TRBJ2-2 TRBD1 TRBV7-3 few
TGTGCCAGCAGCCCAAACAGGAACCTTCCTAATGAAAAACTGTTTTTT CASSPNRNLPNEKLFF TRBJ1-4 - TRBV11-2 -
TGCGCCAGCAGCCAAGGTGTGGGGCCCGGAGCTTTCTTT CASSQGVGPGAFF TRBJ1-1 - TRBV4-1 many
TGTGCCAGCAAGCTTGGGGACAGGGCCTATGGCTACACCTTC CASKLGDRAYGYTF TRBJ1-2 TRBD1 TRBV5-4 -